The clone carrying this T cell receptor (beta chain) was recorded once. The antigen is undetermined. This sample is part of a study of OX40 agonist ivuxolimab in advanced cancers. Study findings and constraints: There was clonal expansion of CD4+ and CD8+ blood T cells by week 6 at 0.1 to 3.0 mg/kg.

The trim removed 1 base at V and 5 bases at J, leaving 6 bases unmatched. There are 15 residues in the CDR3. In germline, CDR1 is SGHAT, CDR2 FQNNGV. Sequencing was performed with immunoSEQ multiplex PCR; in TCRdb, only in-frame clones are kept and a portion is missing. The repertoire holds 83,000 or so clones, approximately 88% seen once, with 7.3% in the top ten. The sequencing used CD4+ or CD8+ T cells sorted from blood, collected in a trial of the OX40 agonist ivuxolimab. The receptor was derived from an adult with an advanced solid tumor such as melanoma, head and neck, liver or kidney cancer. The rearrangement uses TRBV11-2 and TRBJ2-5, with TRBD1 matching over 8 bases. CDR3 loop: CASSLGAGGWETQYF. The CDR3 bases are TGTGCCAGCAGCTTAGGGGCAGGGGGCTGGGAGACCCAGTACTTC. The full variable domain, in which reference TRBV11-2 and TRBJ2-5 provide the parts outside the CDR3, is EAGVAQSPRYKIIEKRQSVAFWCNPISGHATLYWYQQILGQGPKLLIQFQNNGVVDDSQLPKDRFSAERLKGVDSTLKIQPAKLEDSAVYLCASSLGAGGWETQYFGPGTRLLVL.